One and the same sample provided the 4 T cell receptor beta chains below, sequenced in a study of identical twins. One entry per CDR3 protein, called by TCRdb with MiXCR from the 5' RACE reads. The sample has about 730,000 distinct CDR3 sequences; approximately 21% are singletons. Separately, the same data were catalogued under a study of T cells expressing NK-cell markers.

The sample comprised PBMCs. Source of these receptors: a woman aged 18 to 35 in good health.

This sequence joins TRBV5-6 and TRBJ2-2; D uncertain. Germline V gene lookup returns CDR1 SGHDT and CDR2 YYEEEE. The CDR3 sequence is 14 residues long. V was pared by 4 bases and J by 9 bases, with 16 bases between. The CDR3 protein is CASSRRRFCWELFF. DNA for the CDR3: TGTGCCAGCAGCCGCCGGCGGTTTTGCTGGGAGCTGTTTTTT.

V usage is TRBV7-2 and J usage is TRBJ1-1; unclear D gene. The V gene's germline CDR1 is SGHTA and CDR2 FQGNSA. Trimming took off 5 bases at V and 0 bases at J, with 7 bases between the two ends. This CDR3 region has 13 residues. CDR3 in amino acids: CASSVYMNTEAFF. The CDR3, as DNA: TGTGCCAGCAGCGTCTACATGAACACTGAAGCTTTCTTT.

This clonotype has just a few counts. The rearrangement links TRBV20-1 to TRBJ2-3; maybe TRBD1 (6 bases). Per the germline V gene, CDR1 is DFQATT and CDR2 is SNEGSKA (reference sequence). The CDR3 loop spans 14 amino acids. The V gene lost 5 bases and the J gene lost 0 bases, with 12 bases spanning the gap. The CDR3 DNA sequence: TGCAGTGCTTGGGGGCCTCGTAGCACAGATACGCAGTATTTT. Encoded protein: CSAWGPRSTDTQYF.

The table lists this clonotype with many counts. This chain joins TRBV29-1 and TRBJ2-3; a weak D match, TRBD1 (6 bases). The length of the CDR3 is 14 residues. In germline, CDR1 is SQVTM, CDR2 ANQGSEA. CDR3 protein: CTIQGAISTDTQYF. CDR3 nucleotide sequence: TGCACGATACAGGGCGCAATAAGCACAGATACGCAGTATTTT.